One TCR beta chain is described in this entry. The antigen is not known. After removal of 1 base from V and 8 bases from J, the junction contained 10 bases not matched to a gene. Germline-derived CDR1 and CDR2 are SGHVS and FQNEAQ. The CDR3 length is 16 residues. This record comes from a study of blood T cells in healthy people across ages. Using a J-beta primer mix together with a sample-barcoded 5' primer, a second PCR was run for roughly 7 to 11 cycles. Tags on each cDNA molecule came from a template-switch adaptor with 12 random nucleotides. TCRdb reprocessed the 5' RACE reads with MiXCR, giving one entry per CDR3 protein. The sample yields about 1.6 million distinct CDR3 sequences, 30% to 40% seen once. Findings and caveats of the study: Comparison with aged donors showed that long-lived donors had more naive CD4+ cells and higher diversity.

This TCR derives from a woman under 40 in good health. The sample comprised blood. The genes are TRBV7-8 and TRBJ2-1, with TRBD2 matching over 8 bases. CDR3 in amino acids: CASSLGVGLGSHEQFF. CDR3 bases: TGTGCCAGCAGCTTAGGGGTGGGACTAGGTTCACATGAGCAGTTCTTC. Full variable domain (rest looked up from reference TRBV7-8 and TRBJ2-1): GAGVSQSPRYKVAKRGQDVALRCDPISGHVSLFWYQQALGQGPEFLTYFQNEAQLDKSGLPSDRFFAERPEGSVSTLKIQRTQQEDSAVYLCASSLGVGLGSHEQFFGPGTRLTVL.